The entry below gives a single T cell receptor (beta chain) sequence along with its context. TCRdb ran MiXCR on the RT-PCR reads and lists one entry per CDR3 protein. The sample has about 700,000 distinct CDR3 sequences, approximately 15% seen once; the top ten hold 3.6%. The junction had 7 bases not matched to a gene; V was cut back by 0 bases and J by 3 bases. Germline values: CDR1 SGHRS, CDR2 YFSETQ. This CDR3 is 16 amino acids long. V and J are TRBV5-1 and TRBJ2-3; TRBD2 agrees at 7 bases. The TCR originated in a female donor in good health, serving as a healthy control. The material sequenced was memory CD4+ T cells from blood. The CDR3 sequence: CASSLGASGLTDTQYF. The CDR3 DNA sequence: TGCGCCAGCAGCTTGGGGGCTAGCGGCCTGACAGATACGCAGTATTTT.